This T cell receptor beta chain was profiled in a study of T cells in localized non-small cell lung cancer. Of note for this clone: Antigen unknown.

Study results and caveats: Patients showing higher blood T cell density tended to see longer overall survival. For the top 100 tumor clones, a median about 50 also appeared in adjacent lung. Sequence data derive from only one tumor region, so heterogeneity remains possible. It was uninvolved adjacent lung that showed the highest T cell clonality, exceeding tumor.

The protocol was immunoSEQ multiplex PCR, while the TCRdb copy is restricted to in-frame clones and leaves out a portion. The sample consists of approximately 16,000 clones, 85% to 90% of them appearing once. The source of this sequence is a female donor older than 55 with stage I squamous cell lung carcinoma. Sequencing used peripheral blood, obtained before any cancer treatment.

This chain's CDR3 is CASSPGTNYGYTF. CDR3 in DNA: TGTGCCAGCAGCCCTGGGACAAACTATGGCTACACCTTC. The rearrangement links TRBV7-9 to TRBJ1-2; D is possibly TRBD1 (6 bases). This CDR3 is built from 13 residues. V was pared by 5 bases and J by 2 bases, with 9 bases between. The germline gives CDR1 SEHNR, CDR2 FQNEAQ (reference sequence).